This T cell receptor (beta chain) was identified during a study of regulatory T cells in long-lasting Graves disease. With 6 bases removed from V and 0 bases from J, the gap between germline ends came to 9 bases. Germline V gene data show CDR1 as DFQATT and CDR2 as SNEGSKA (reference sequence). This CDR3 is built from 12 residues. As to time point: newly diagnosed GD, antithyroid drugs for less than 3 months. Following extraction of RNA from PBMCs, that RNA was used to make the TCR library. This clonotype was seen at least ten times. The antigen is undetermined. Regarding the study as a whole: Newly diagnosed patients shared 950 to 1,000 public clonotypes; persistent patients shared approximately 2,700. Persistent-disease Graves' patients showed less TCR diversity than new cases.

To make TCR beta libraries, researchers used iRepertoire HTBI primers and Arm-PCR of CDR3 regions. Each CDR3 protein is one row after TCRdb ran MiXCR on the multiplex PCR reads. The sample holds approximately 400,000 distinct CDR3 sequences, about 15% seen once. This same sample was also taken into another study, of T cells in Graves' hyperthyroidism and ophthalmopathy.

The clonotype comes from a woman aged 30 to 39 with Graves disease. Sequencing was performed on peripheral blood mononuclear cells (PBMCs), taken at new diagnosis, from a patient treated with antithyroid drugs. The chain uses TRBV20-1 and TRBJ2-7; D is ambiguous. The CDR3 nucleotides are TGCAGTGCCCGGCCTAACTCCTACGAGCAGTACTTC. Translation gives CSARPNSYEQYF.